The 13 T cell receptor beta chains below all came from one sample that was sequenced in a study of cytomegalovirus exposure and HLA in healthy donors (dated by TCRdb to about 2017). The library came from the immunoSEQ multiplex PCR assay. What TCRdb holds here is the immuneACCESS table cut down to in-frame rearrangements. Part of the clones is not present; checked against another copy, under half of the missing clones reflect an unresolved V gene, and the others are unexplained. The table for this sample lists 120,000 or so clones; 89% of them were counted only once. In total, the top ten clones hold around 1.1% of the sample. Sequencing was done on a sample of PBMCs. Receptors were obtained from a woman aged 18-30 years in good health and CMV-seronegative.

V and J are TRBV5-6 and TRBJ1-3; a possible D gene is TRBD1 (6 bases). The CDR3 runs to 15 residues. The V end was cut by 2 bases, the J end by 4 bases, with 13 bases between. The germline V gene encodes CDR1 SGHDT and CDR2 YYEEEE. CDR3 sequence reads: CASSLQGGSGNTIYF. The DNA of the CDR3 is TGTGCCAGCAGCTTACAGGGTGGATCAGGAAACACCATATATTTT.

The CDR3, as DNA: TGTGCCAGCAGTTCCTCCGGGACTAGTTCCGTGTACGTC. This sequence encodes CASSSSGTSSVYV. The V and J genes are TRBV28 and TRBJ2-7; TRBD2 matches at 8 bases. Germline V gene lookup returns CDR1 MDHEN and CDR2 SYDVKM. Unmatched junction bases numbered 11, after V lost 4 bases and J lost 12 bases. The CDR3 spans 13 residues.

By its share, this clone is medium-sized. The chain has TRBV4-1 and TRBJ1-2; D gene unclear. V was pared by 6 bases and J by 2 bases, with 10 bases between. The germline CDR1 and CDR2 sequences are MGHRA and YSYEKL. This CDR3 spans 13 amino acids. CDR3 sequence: CASSLTDNYGYTF. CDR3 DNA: TGCGCCAGCAGTCTTACAGACAACTATGGCTACACCTTC.

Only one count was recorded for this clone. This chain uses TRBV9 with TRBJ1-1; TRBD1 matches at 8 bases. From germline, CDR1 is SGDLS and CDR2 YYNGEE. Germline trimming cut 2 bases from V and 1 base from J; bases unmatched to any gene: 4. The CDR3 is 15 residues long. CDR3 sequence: CASSVTGVENTEAFF. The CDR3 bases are TGTGCCAGCAGCGTGACAGGGGTGGAGAACACTGAAGCTTTCTTT.

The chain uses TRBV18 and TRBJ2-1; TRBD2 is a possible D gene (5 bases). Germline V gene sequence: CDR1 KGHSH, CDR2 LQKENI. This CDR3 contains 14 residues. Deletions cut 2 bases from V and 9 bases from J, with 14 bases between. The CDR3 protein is CASSPEGPVTEQFF. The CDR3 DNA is TGTGCCAGCTCACCAGAGGGTCCGGTCACTGAGCAGTTCTTC.

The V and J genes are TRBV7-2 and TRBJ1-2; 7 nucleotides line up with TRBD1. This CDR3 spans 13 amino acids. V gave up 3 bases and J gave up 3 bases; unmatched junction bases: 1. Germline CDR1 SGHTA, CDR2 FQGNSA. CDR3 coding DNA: TGTGCCAGCAGCTTTCAGGGGGACTATGGCTACACCTTC. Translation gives CASSFQGDYGYTF. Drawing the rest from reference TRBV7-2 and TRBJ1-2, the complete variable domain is GAGVSQSPSNKVTEKGKDVELRCDPISGHTALYWYRQSLGQGLEFLIYFQGNSAPDKSGLPSDRFSAERTGGSVSTLTIQRTQQEDSAVYLCASSFQGDYGYTFGSGTRLTVV.

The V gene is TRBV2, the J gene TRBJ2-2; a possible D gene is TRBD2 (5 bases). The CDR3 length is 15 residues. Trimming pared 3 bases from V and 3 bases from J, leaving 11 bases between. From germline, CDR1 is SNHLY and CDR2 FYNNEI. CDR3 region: CASSERVGDTGELFF. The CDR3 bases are TGTGCCAGCAGTGAGAGGGTCGGAGACACCGGGGAGCTGTTTTTT.

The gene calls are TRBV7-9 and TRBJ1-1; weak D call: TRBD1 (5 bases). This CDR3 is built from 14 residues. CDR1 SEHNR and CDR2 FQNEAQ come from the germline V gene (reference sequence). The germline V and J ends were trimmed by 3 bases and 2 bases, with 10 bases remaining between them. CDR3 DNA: TGTGCCAGCAGCTTCCAGGGAATAAACACTGAAGCTTTCTTT. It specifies CASSFQGINTEAFF. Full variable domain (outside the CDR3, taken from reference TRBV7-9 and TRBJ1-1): DTGVSQNPRHKITKRGQNVTFRCDPISEHNRLYWYRQTLGQGPEFLTYFQNEAQLEKSRLLSDRFSAERPKGSFSTLEIQRTEQGDSAMYLCASSFQGINTEAFFGQGTRLTVV.

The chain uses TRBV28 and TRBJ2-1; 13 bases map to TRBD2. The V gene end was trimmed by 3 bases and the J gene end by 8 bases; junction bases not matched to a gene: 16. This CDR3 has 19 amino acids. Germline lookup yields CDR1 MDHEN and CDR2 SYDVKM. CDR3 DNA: TGTGCCAGCAGTTTGTCCCTCCACACTAGCGGGAGGGCCAGCGATGAGCAGTTCTTC. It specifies CASSLSLHTSGRASDEQFF.

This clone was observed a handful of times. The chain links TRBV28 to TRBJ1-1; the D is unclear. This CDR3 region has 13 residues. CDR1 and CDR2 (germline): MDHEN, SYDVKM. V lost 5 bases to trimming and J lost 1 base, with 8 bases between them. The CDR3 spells CASSTRQNTEAFF. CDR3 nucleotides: TGTGCCAGCAGTACCCGACAGAACACTGAAGCTTTCTTT.

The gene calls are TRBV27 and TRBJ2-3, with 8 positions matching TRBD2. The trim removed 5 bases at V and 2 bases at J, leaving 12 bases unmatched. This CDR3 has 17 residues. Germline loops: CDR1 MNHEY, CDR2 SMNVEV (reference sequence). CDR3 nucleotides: TGTGCCAGCAGTATCCGGTTGGGACTAGGGTACACAGATACGCAGTATTTT. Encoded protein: CASSIRLGLGYTDTQYF.

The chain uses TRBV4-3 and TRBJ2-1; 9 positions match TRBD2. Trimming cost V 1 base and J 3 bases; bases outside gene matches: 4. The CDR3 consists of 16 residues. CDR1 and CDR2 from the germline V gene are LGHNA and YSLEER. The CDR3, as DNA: TGCGCCAGCAGCCAAGTCCAACTAGCGGGCTACAATGAGCAGTTCTTC. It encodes CASSQVQLAGYNEQFF.

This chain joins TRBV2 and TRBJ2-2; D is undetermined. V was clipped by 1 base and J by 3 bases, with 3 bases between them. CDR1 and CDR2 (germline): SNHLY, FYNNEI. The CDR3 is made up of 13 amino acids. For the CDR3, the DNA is TGTGCCAGCAGTGAAGTAGACACCGGGGAGCTGTTTTTT. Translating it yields CASSEVDTGELFF.